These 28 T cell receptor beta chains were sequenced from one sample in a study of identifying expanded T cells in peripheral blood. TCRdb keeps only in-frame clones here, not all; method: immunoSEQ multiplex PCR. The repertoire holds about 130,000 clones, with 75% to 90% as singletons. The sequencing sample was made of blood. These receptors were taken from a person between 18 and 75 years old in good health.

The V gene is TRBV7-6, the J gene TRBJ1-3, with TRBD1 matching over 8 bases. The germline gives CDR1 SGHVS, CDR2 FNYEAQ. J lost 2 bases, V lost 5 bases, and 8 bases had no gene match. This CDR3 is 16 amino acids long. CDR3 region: CASSTPDRETGNTIYF. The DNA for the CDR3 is TGTGCCAGCAGCACCCCGGACAGGGAAACTGGAAACACCATATATTTT.

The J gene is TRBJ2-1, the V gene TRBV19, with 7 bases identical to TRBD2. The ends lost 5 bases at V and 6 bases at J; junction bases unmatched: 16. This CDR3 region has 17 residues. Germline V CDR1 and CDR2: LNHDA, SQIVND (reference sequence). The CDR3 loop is CASSPFPASGVGNEQFF. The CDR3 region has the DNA TGTGCCAGTAGTCCCTTCCCGGCTAGCGGAGTGGGCAATGAGCAGTTCTTC.

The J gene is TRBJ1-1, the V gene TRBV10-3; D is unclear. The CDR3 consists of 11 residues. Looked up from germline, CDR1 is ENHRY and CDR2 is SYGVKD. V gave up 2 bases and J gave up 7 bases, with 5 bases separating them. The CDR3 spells CAISEDREAFF. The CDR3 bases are TGTGCCATCAGTGAGGACCGTGAAGCTTTCTTT.

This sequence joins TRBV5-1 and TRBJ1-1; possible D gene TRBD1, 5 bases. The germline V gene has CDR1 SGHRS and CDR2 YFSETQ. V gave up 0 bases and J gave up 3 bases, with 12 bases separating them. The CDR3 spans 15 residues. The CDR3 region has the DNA TGCGCCAGCAGCTTGGAAGAGGGGTCTTACACTGAAGCTTTCTTT. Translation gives CASSLEEGSYTEAFF.

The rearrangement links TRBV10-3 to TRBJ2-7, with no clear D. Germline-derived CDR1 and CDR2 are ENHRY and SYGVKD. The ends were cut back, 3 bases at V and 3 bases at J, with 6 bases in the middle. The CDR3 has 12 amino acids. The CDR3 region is CAISDTDYEQYF. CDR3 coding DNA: TGTGCCATCAGTGACACGGACTACGAGCAGTACTTC.

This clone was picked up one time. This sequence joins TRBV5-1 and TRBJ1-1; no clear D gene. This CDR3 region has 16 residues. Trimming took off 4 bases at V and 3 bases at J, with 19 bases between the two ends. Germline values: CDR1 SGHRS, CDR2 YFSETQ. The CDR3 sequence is CASSPSPAGYDTEAFF. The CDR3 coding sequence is TGCGCCAGCAGCCCGAGTCCGGCGGGGTATGACACTGAAGCTTTCTTT.

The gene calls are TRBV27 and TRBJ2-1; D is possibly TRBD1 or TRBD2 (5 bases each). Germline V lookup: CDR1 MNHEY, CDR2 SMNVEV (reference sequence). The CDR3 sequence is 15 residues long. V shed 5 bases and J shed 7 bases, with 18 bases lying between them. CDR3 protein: CASSHSRDLSNEQFF. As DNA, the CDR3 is TGTGCCAGCAGTCATTCCCGGGACCTCAGTAATGAGCAGTTCTTC.

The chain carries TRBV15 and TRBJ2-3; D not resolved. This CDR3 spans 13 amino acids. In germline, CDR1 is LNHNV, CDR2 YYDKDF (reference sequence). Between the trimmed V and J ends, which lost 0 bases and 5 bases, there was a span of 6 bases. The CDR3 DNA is TGTGCCACCAGCAGAGATCCCCAAGATACGCAGTATTTT. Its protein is CATSRDPQDTQYF. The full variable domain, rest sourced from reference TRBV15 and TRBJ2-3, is DAMVIQNPRYQVTQFGKPVTLSCSQTLNHNVMYWYQQKSSQAPKLLFHYYDKDFNNEADTPDNFQSRRPNTSFCFLDIRSPGLGDTAMYLCATSRDPQDTQYFGPGTRLTVL.

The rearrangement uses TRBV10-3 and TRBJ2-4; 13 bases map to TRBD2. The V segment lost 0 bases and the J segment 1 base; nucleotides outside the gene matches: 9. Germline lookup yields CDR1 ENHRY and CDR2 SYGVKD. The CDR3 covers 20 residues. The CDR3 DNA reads TGTGCCATCAGTGAGTCGATCGGACTAGCGGGAGTACGGGCCAAAAACATTCAGTACTTC. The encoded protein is CAISESIGLAGVRAKNIQYF.

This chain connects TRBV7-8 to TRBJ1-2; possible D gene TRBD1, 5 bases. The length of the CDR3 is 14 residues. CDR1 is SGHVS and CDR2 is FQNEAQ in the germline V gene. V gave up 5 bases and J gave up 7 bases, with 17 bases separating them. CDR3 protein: CASSAGPGRTGYTF. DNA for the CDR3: TGTGCCAGCAGCGCCGGACCAGGGCGGACTGGCTACACCTTC.

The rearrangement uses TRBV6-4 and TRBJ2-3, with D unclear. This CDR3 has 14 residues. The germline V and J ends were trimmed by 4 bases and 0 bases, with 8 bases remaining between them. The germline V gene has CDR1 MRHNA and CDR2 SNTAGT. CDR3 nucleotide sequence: TGTGCCAGCAGTGCCGGGCTTAGCACAGATACGCAGTATTTT. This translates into CASSAGLSTDTQYF.

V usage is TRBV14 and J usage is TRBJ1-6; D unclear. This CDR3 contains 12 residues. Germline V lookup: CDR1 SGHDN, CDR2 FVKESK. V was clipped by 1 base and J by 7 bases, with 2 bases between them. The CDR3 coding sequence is TGTGCCAGCAGCCAAGGAAATTCACCCCTCCACTTT. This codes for CASSQGNSPLHF.

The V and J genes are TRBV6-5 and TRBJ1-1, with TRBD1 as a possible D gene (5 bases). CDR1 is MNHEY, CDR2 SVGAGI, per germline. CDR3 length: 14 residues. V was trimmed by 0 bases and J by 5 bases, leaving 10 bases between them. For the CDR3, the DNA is TGTGCCAGCAGTTACTCAGAGGGGAGGACTGAAGCTTTCTTT. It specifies CASSYSEGRTEAFF.

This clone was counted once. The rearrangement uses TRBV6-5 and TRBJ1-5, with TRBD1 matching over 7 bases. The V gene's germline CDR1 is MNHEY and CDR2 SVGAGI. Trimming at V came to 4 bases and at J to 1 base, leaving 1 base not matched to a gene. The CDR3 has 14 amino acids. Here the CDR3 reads CASSSGQSNQPQHF. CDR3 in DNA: TGTGCCAGCAGTTCGGGACAGAGCAATCAGCCCCAGCATTTT.

DNA of the CDR3: TGCGCCAGCAGCCATCTGGGGAGAGGCATTCAGACCCAGTACTTC. Protein: CASSHLGRGIQTQYF. The chain is built from TRBV4-1 and TRBJ2-5; perhaps TRBD2 as D (5 bases). The CDR3 is 15 residues long. V lost 3 bases to trimming and J lost 6 bases, with 17 bases between them. Per the germline V gene, CDR1 is MGHRA and CDR2 is YSYEKL.

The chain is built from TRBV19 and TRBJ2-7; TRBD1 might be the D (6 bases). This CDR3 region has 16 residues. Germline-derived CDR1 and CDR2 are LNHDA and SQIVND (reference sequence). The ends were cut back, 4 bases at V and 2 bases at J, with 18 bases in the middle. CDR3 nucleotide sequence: TGTGCCAGTAGTACTACAGGGTACCCTCGTCCCTACGAGCAGTACTTC. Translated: CASSTTGYPRPYEQYF. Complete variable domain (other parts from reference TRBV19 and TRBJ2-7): DGGITQSPKYLFRKEGQNVTLSCEQNLNHDAMYWYRQDPGQGLRLIYYSQIVNDFQKGDIAEGYSVSREKKESFPLTVTSAQKNPTAFYLCASSTTGYPRPYEQYFGPGTRLTVT.

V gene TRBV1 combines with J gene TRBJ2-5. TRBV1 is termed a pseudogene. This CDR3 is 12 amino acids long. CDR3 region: CTSSQDRETQYF. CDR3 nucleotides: TGCACCAGCAGCCAAGATAGGGAGACCCAGTACTTC.

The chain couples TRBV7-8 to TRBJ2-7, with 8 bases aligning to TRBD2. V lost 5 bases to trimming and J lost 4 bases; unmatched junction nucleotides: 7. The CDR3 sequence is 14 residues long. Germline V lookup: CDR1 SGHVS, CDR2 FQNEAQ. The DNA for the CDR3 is TGTGCCAGCAGCGGCACTAGCGGAGGTTACGAGCAGTACTTC. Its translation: CASSGTSGGYEQYF. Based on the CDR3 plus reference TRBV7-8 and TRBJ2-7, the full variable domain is GAGVSQSPRYKVAKRGQDVALRCDPISGHVSLFWYQQALGQGPEFLTYFQNEAQLDKSGLPSDRFFAERPEGSVSTLKIQRTQQEDSAVYLCASSGTSGGYEQYFGPGTRLTVT.

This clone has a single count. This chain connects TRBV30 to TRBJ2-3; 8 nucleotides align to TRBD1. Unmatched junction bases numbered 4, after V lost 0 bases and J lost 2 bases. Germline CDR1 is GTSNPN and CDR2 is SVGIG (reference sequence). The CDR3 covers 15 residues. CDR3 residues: CAWSVRTGNTDTQYF. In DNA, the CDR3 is TGTGCCTGGAGTGTGCGGACAGGGAACACAGATACGCAGTATTTT.

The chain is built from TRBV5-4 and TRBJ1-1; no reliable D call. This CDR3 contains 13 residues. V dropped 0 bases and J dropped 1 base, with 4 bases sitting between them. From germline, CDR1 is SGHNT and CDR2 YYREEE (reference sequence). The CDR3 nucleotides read TGTGCCAGCAGCTTGGTGAGGAACACTGAAGCTTTCTTT. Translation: CASSLVRNTEAFF.

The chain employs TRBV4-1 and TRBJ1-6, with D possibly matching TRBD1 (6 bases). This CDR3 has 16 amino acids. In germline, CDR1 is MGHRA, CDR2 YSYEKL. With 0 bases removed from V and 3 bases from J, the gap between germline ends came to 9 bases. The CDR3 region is CASSQDEGGYNSPLHF. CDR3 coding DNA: TGCGCCAGCAGCCAAGATGAAGGGGGCTATAATTCACCCCTCCACTTT.

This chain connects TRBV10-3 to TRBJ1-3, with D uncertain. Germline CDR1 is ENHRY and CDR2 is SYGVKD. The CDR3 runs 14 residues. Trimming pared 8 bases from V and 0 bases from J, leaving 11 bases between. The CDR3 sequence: CAISGGFSGNTIYF. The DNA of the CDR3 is TGTGCCATCTCCGGCGGATTCTCTGGAAACACCATATATTTT.

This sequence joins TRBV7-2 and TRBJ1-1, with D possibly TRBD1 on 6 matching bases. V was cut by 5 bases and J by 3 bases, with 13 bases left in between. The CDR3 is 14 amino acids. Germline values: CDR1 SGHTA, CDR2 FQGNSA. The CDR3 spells CASSGDIHDTEAFF. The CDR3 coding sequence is TGTGCCAGCAGCGGGGACATCCACGACACTGAAGCTTTCTTT.

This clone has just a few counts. Here the CDR3 reads CASRGRAPGYTF. DNA of the CDR3: TGTGCCAGCAGGGGCAGGGCCCCTGGCTACACCTTC. The genes are TRBV6-5 and TRBJ1-2; possibly TRBD1 for D (5 bases). The germline V and J ends were trimmed by 6 bases and 7 bases, with 12 bases remaining between them. The germline V gene encodes CDR1 MNHEY and CDR2 SVGAGI. CDR3 length: 12 amino acids.

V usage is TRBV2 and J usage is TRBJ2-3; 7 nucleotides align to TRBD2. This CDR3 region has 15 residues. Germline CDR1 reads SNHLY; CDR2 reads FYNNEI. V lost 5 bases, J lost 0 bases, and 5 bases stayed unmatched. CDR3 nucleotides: TGTGCCAGCAGTTACCTTAGCGGGAGCACAGATACGCAGTATTTT. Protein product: CASSYLSGSTDTQYF.

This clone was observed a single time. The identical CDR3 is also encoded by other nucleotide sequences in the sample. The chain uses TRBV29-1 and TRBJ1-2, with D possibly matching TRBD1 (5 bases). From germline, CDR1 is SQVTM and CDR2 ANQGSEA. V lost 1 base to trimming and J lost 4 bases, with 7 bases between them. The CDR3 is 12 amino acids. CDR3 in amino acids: CSVEGQGYGYTF. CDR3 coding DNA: TGCAGCGTTGAAGGGCAGGGCTATGGCTACACCTTC. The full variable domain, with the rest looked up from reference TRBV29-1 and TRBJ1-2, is SAVISQKPSRDICQRGTSLTIQCQVDSQVTMMFWYRQQPGQSLTLIATANQGSEATYESGFVIDKFPISRPNLTFSTLTVSNMSPEDSSIYLCSVEGQGYGYTFGSGTRLTVV.

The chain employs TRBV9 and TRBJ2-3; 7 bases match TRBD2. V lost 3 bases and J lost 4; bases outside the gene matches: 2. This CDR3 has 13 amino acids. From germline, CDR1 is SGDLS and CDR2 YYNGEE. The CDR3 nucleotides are TGTGCCAGCAGCGCAGGGAGGGCAGATACGCAGTATTTT. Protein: CASSAGRADTQYF.

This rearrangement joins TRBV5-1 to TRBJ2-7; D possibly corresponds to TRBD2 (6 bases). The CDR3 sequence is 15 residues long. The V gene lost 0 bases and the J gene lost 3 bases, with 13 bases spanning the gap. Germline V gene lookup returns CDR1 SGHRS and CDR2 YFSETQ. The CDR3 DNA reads TGCGCCAGCAGCTTGGTAATGGCGGGGAGCTACGAGCAGTACTTC. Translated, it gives CASSLVMAGSYEQYF.